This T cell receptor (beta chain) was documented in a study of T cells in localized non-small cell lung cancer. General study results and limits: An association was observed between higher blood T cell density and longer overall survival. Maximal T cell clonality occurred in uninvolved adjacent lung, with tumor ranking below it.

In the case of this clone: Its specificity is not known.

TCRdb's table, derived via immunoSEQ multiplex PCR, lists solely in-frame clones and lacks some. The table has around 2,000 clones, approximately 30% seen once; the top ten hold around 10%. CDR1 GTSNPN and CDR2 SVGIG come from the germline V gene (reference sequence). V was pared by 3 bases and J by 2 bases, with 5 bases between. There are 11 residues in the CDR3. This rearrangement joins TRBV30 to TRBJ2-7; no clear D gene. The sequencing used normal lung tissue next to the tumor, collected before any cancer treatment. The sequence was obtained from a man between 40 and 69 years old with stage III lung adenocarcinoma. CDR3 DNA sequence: TGTGCCTGGAGGAGCGCCTACGAGCAGTACTTC. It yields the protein CAWRSAYEQYF.